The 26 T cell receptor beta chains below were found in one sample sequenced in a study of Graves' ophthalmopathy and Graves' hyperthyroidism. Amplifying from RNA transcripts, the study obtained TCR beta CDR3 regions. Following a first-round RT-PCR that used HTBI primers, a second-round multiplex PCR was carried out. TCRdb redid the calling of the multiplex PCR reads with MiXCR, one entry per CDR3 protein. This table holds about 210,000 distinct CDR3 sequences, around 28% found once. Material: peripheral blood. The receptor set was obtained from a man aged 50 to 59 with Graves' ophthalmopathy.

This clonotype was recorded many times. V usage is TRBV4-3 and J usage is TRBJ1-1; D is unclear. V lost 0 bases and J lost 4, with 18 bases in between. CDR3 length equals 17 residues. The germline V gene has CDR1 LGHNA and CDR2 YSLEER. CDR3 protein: CASSQDYGSTSGTEAFF. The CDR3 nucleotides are TGCGCCAGCAGCCAAGATTATGGAAGCACAAGCGGCACTGAAGCTTTCTTT.

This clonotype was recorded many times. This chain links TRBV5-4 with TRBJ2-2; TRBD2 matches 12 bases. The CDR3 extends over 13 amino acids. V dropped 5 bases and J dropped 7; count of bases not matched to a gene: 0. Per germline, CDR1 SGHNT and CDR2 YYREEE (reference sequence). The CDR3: CASRTSGSGELFF. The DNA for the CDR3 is TGTGCCAGCAGGACTAGCGGGAGCGGGGAGCTGTTTTTT. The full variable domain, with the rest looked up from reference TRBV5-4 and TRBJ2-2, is ETGVTQSPTHLIKTRGQQVTLRCSSQSGHNTVSWYQQALGQGPQFIFQYYREEENGRGNFPPRFSGLQFPNYSSELNVNALELDDSALYLCASRTSGSGELFFGEGSRLTVL.

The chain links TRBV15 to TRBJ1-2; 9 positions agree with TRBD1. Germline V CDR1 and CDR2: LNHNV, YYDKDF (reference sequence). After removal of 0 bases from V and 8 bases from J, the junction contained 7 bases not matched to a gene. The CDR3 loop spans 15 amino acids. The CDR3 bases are TGTGCCACCAGCAGAGATCCGGGACAGGGCCAGGGCTACACCTTC. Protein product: CATSRDPGQGQGYTF. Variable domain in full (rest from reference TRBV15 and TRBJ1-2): DAMVIQNPRYQVTQFGKPVTLSCSQTLNHNVMYWYQQKSSQAPKLLFHYYDKDFNNEADTPDNFQSRRPNTSFCFLDIRSPGLGDTAMYLCATSRDPGQGQGYTFGSGTRLTVV.

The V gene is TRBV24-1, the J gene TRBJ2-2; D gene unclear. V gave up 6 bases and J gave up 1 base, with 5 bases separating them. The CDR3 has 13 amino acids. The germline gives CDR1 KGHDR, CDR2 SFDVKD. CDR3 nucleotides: TGTGCCACCAGTTTGATGAACACCGGGGAGCTGTTTTTT. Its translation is CATSLMNTGELFF.

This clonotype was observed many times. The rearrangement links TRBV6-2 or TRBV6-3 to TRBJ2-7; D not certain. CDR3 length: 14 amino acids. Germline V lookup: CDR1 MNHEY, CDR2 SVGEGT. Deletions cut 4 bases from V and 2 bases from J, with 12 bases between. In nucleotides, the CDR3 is TGTGCCAGCAGTTTGTCAATAGGACCCTACGAGCAGTACTTC. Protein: CASSLSIGPYEQYF.

CDR3 nucleotide sequence: TGCAGCGTTGACGGGCGAGCGGGAGGGCCATTCACCAAGGGCCAGTACTTC. This sequence encodes CSVDGRAGGPFTKGQYF. The chain joins TRBV29-1 to TRBJ2-5; 10 bases line up with TRBD2. The CDR3 extends over 17 amino acids. Trimming removed 3 bases from V and 10 bases from J; junction bases left unmatched: 20. Looked up from germline, CDR1 is SQVTM and CDR2 is ANQGSEA.

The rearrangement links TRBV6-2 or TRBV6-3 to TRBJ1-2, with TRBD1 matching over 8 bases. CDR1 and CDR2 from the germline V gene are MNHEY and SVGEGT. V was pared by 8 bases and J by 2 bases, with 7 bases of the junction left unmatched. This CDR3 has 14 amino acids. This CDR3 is CASRSGGANYGYTF. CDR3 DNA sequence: TGTGCCAGCCGTTCAGGGGGCGCAAACTATGGCTACACCTTC.

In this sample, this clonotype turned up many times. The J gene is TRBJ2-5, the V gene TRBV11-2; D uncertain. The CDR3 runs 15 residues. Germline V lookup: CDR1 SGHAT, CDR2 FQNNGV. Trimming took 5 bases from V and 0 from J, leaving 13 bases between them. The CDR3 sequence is CASSPPFGNQETQYF. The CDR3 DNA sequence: TGTGCCAGCAGCCCCCCTTTCGGAAACCAAGAGACCCAGTACTTC.

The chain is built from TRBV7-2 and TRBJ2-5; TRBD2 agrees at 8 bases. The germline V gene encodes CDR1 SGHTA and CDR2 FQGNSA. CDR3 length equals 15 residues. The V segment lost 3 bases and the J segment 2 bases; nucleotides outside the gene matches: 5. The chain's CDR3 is CASSLSGGIQETQYF. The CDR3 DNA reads TGTGCCAGCAGCTTGAGCGGGGGCATTCAAGAGACCCAGTACTTC.

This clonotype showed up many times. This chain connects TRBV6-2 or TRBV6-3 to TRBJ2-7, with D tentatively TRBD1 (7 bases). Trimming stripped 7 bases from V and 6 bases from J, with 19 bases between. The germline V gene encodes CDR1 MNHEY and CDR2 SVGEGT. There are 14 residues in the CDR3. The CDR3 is CASKRGQGGLEQYF. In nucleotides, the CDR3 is TGTGCCAGCAAAAGAGGGCAGGGGGGACTCGAGCAGTACTTC.

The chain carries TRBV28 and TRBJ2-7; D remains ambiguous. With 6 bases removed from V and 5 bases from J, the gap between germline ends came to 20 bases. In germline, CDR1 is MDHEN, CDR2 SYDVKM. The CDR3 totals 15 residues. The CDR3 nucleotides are TGTGCCAGCAGCTCTTCGGGCAGGCCCCCCCACGAGCAGTACTTC. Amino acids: CASSSSGRPPHEQYF.

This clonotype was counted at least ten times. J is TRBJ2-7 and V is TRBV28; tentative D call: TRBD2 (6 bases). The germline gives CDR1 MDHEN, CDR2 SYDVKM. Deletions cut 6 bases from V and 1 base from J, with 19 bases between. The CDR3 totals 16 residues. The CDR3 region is CASSLEGRFVSYEQYF. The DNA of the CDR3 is TGTGCCAGCAGCTTGGAGGGTAGGTTTGTGTCCTACGAGCAGTACTTC.

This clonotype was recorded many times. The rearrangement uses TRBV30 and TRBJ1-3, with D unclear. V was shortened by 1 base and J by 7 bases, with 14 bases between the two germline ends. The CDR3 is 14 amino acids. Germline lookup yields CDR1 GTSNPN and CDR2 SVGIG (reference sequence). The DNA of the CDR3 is TGTGCCTGGAGTGCGGGTGCAGTCGGCAACACCATATATTTT. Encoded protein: CAWSAGAVGNTIYF.

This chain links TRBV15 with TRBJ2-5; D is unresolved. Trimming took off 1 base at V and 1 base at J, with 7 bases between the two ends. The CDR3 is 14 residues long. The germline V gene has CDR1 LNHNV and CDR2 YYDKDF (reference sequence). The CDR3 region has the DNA TGTGCCACCAGCAGAGTGGTACGCCAAGAGACCCAGTACTTC. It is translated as CATSRVVRQETQYF.

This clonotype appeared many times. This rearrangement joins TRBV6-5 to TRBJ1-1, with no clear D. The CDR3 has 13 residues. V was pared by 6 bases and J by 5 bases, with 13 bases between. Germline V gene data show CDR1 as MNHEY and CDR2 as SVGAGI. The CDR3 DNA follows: TGTGCCAGCAGAGCGGGAATTGAAACTGAAGCTTTCTTT. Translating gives CASRAGIETEAFF.

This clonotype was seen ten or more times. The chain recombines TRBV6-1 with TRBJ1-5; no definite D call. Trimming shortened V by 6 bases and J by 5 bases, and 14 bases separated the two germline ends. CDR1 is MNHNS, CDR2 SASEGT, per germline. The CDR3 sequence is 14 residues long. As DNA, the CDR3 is TGTGCCAGCAGGGAAATCGACGGCGATCAGCCCCAGCATTTT. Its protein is CASREIDGDQPQHF.

The CDR3, as DNA: TGTGCCAGCAGTTTTGAGGTGGGGGATCAGCCCCAGCATTTT. This codes for CASSFEVGDQPQHF. The chain employs TRBV28 and TRBJ1-5; a weak D match, TRBD1 (5 bases). Per germline, CDR1 MDHEN and CDR2 SYDVKM. The CDR3 consists of 14 residues. Trimming cost V 3 bases and J 5 bases, with 11 bases left between them.

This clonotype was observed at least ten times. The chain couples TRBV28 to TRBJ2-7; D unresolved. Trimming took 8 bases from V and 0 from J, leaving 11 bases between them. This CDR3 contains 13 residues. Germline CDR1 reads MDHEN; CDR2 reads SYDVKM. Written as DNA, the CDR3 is TGTGCCAGCCAACCTGCTCTCTCCTACGAGCAGTACTTC. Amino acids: CASQPALSYEQYF.

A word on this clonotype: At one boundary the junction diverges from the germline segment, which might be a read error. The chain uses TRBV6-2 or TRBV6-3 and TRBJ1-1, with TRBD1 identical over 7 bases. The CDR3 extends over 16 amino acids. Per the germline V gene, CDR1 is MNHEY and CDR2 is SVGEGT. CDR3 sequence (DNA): TGTGCCAGCAGCTACTCCCCGGGACAGAAGAACACTGAAGCTTTCTTT. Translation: CASSYSPGQKNTEAFF.

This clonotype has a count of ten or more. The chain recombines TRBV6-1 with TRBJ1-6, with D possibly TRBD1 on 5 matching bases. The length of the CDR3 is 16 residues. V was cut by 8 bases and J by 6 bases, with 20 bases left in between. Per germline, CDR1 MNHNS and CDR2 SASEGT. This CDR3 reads CASGTGEPTLNSPLHF. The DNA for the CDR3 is TGTGCCAGCGGGACTGGAGAGCCTACACTTAATTCACCCCTCCACTTT.

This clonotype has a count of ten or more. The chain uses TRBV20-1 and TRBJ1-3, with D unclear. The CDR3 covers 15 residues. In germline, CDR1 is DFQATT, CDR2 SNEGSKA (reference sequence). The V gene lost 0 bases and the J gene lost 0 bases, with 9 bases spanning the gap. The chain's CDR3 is CSARDSSLSGNTIYF. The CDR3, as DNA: TGCAGTGCTAGAGATAGTAGCCTCTCTGGAAACACCATATATTTT.

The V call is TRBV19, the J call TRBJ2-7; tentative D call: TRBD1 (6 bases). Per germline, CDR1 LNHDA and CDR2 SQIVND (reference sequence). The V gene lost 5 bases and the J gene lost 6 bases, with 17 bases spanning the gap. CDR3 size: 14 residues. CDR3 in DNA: TGTGCCAGTAGTTACCCAGCGCGAGGGGGCGAGCAGTACTTC. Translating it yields CASSYPARGGEQYF.

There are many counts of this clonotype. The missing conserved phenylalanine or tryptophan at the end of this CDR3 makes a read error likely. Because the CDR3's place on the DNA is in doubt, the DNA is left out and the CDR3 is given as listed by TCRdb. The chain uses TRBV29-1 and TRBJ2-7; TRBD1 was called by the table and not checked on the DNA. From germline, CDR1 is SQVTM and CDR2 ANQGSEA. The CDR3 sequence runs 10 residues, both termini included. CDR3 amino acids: CSVLTFDRSC.

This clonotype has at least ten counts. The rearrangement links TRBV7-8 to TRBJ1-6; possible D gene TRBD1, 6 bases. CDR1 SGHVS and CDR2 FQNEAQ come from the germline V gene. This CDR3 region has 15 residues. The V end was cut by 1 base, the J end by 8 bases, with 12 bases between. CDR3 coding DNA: TGTGCCAGCAGCTTAGTTTCAGGGGCGGATTCACCCCTCCACTTT. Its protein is CASSLVSGADSPLHF. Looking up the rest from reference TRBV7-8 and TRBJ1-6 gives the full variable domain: GAGVSQSPRYKVAKRGQDVALRCDPISGHVSLFWYQQALGQGPEFLTYFQNEAQLDKSGLPSDRFFAERPEGSVSTLKIQRTQQEDSAVYLCASSLVSGADSPLHFGNGTRLTVT.

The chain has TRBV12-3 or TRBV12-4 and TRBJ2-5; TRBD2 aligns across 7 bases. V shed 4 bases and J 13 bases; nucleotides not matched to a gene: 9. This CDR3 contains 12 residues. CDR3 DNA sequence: TGTGCCAGCAGTTCGACTAGCATGGGATCGTACTTC. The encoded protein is CASSSTSMGSYF.

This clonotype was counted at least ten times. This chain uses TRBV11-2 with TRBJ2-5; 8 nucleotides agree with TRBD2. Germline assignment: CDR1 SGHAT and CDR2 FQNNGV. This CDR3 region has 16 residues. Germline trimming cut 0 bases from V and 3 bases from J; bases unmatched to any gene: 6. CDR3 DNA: TGTGCCAGCAGCTTAGATCGGGAGGGATGGGAAGAGACCCAGTACTTC. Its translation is CASSLDREGWEETQYF. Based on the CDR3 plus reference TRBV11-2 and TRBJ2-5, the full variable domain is EAGVAQSPRYKIIEKRQSVAFWCNPISGHATLYWYQQILGQGPKLLIQFQNNGVVDDSQLPKDRFSAERLKGVDSTLKIQPAKLEDSAVYLCASSLDREGWEETQYFGPGTRLLVL.